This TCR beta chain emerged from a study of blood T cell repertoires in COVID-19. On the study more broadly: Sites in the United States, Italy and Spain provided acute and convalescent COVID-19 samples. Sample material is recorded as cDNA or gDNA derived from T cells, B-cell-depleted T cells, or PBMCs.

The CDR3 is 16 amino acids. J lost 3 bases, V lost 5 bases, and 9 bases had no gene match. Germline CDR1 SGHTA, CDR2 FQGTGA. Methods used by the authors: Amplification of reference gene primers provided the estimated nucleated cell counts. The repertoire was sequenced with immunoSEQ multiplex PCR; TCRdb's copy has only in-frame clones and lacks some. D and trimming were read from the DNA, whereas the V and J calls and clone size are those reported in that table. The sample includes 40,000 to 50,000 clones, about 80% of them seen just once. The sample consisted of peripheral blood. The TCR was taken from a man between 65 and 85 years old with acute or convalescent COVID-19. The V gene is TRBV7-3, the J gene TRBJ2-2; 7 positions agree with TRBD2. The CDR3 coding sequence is TGTGCCAGCAGCCCCCCGGGGCTAGCGGACACCGGGGAGCTGTTTTTT. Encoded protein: CASSPPGLADTGELFF.